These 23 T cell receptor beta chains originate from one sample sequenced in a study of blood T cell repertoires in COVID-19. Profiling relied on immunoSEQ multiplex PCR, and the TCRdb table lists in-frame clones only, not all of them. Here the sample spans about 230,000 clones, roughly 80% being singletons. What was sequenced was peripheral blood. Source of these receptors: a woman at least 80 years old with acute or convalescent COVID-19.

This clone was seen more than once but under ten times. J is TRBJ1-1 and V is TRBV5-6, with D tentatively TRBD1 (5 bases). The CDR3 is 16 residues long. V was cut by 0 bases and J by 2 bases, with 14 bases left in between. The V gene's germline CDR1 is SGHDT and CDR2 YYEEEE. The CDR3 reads CASSLVGPTANTEAFF. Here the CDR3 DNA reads TGTGCCAGCAGCTTGGTGGGGCCGACAGCAAACACTGAAGCTTTCTTT. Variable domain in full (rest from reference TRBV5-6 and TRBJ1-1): DAGVTQSPTHLIKTRGQQVTLRCSPKSGHDTVSWYQQALGQGPQFIFQYYEEEERQRGNFPDRFSGHQFPNYSSELNVNALLLGDSALYLCASSLVGPTANTEAFFGQGTRLTVV.

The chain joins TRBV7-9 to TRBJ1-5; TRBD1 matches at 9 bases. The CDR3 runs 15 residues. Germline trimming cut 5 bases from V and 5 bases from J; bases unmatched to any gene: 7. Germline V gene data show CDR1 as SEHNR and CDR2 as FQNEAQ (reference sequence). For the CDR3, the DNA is TGTGCCAGCAGCCCAGGGACAGGGAGCTATCAGCCCCAGCATTTT. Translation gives CASSPGTGSYQPQHF.

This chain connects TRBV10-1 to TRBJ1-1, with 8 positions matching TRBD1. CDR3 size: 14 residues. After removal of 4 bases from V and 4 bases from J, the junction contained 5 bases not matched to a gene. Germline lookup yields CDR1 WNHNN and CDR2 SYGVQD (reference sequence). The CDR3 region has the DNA TGCGCCAGCAGTGCCGACAGGGGAGTCACTGAAGCTTTCTTT. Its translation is CASSADRGVTEAFF.

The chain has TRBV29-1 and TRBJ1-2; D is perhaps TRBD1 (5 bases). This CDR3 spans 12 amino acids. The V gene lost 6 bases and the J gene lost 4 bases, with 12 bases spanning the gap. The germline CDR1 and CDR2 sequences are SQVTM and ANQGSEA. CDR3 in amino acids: CSVSQGGYGYTF. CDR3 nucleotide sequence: TGCAGCGTCTCCCAGGGAGGCTATGGCTACACCTTC.

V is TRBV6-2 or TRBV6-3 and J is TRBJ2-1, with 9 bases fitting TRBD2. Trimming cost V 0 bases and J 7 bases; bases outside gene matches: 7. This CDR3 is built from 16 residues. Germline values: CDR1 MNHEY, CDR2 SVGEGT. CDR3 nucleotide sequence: TGTGCCAGCAGTTACTCGAGGTACCTAGCGGGGAATGAGCAGTTCTTC. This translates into CASSYSRYLAGNEQFF.

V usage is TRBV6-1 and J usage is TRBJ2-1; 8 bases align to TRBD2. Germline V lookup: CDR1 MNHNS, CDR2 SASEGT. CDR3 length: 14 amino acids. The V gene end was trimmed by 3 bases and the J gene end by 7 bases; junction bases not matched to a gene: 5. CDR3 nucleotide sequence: TGTGCCAGCAGTGAGTGGGGGACTAGTAATGAGCAGTTCTTC. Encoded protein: CASSEWGTSNEQFF.

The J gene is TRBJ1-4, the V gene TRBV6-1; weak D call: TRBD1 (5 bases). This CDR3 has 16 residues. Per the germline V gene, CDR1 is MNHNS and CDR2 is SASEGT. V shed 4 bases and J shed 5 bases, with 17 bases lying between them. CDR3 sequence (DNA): TGTGCCAGCAGTGCCACACCAGGGATATTAAATGAAAAACTGTTTTTT. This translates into CASSATPGILNEKLFF.

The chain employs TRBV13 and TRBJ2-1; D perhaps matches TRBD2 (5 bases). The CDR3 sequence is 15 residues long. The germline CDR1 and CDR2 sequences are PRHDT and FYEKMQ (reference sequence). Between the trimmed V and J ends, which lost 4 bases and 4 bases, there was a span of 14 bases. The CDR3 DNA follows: TGTGCCAGCAGCTCCCCCCCCGGGGTTTACAATGAGCAGTTCTTC. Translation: CASSSPPGVYNEQFF.

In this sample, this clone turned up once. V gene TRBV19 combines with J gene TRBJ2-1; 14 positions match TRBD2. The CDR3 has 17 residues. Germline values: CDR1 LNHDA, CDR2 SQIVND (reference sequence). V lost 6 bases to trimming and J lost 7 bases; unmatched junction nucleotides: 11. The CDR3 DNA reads TGTGCCAGTAGCGCGACCCCCGGACTAGCGGGAGGAAATGAGCAGTTCTTC. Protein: CASSATPGLAGGNEQFF.

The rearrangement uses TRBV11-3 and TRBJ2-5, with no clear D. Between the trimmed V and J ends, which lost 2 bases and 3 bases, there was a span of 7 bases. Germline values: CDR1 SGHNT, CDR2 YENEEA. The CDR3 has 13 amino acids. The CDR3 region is CASSLHREETQYF. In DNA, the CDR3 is TGTGCCAGCAGCTTACACCGAGAAGAGACCCAGTACTTC.

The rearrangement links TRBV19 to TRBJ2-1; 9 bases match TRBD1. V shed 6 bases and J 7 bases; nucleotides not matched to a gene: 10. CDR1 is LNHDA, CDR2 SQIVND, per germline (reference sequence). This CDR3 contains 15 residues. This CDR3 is CASRRPGQGRNEQFF. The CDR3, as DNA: TGTGCCAGTAGGCGACCGGGACAGGGAAGGAATGAGCAGTTCTTC.

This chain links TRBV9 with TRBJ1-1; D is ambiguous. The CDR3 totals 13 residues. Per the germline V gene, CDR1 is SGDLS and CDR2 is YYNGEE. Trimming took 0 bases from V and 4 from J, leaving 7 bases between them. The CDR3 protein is CASSVDLSTEAFF. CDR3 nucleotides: TGTGCCAGCAGCGTAGACCTGAGCACTGAAGCTTTCTTT.

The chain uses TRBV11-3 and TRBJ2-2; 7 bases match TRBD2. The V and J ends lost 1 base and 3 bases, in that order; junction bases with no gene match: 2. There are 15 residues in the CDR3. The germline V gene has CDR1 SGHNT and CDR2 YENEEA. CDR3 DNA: TGTGCCAGCAGCTTAGGGCTAGCGGACACCGGGGAGCTGTTTTTT. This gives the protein CASSLGLADTGELFF.

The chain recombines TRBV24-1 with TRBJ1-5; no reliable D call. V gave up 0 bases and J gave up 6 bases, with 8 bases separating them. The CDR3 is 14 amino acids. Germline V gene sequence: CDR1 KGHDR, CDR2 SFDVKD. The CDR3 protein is CATSDLGSTQPQHF. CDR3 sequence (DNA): TGTGCCACCAGTGATTTGGGGAGTACTCAGCCCCAGCATTTT.

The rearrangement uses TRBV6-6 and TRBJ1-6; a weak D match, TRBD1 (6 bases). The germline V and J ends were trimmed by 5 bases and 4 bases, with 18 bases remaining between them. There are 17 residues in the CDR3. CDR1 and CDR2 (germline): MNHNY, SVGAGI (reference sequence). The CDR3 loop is CASSLDSFLSYNSPLHF. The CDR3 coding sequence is TGTGCCAGCAGTCTGGACAGCTTTCTTTCTTATAATTCACCCCTCCACTTT.

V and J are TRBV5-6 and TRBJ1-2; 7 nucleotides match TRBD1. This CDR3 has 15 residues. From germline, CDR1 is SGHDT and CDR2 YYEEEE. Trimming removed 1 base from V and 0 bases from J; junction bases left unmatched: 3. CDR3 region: CASSLMGQTNYGYTF. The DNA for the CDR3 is TGTGCCAGCAGCTTGATGGGACAGACTAACTATGGCTACACCTTC. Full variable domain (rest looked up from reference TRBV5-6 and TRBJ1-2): DAGVTQSPTHLIKTRGQQVTLRCSPKSGHDTVSWYQQALGQGPQFIFQYYEEEERQRGNFPDRFSGHQFPNYSSELNVNALLLGDSALYLCASSLMGQTNYGYTFGSGTRLTVV.

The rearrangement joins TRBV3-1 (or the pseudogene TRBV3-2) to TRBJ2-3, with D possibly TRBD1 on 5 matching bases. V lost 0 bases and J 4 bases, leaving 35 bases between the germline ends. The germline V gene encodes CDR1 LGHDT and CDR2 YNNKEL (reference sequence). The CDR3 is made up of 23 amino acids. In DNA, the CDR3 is TGTGCCAGCAGCCAAGATGGTCTTCAGTGGTCGCTGGGGCTGGTCCAAAGTCCAGATACGCAGTATTTT. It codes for CASSQDGLQWSLGLVQSPDTQYF.

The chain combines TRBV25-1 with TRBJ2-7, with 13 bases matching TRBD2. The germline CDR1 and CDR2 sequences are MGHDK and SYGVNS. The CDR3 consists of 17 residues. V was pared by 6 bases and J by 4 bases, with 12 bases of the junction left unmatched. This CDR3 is CASSESPGLAGRYEQYF. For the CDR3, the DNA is TGTGCCAGCAGCGAGTCCCCGGGACTAGCGGGAAGATACGAGCAGTACTTC.

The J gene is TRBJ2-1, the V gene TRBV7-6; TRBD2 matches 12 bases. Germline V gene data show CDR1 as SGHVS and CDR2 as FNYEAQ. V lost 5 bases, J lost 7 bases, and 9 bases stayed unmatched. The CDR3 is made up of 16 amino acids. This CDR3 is CASSPRLAGAGNEQFF. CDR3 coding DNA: TGTGCCAGCAGCCCACGACTAGCGGGGGCTGGGAATGAGCAGTTCTTC.

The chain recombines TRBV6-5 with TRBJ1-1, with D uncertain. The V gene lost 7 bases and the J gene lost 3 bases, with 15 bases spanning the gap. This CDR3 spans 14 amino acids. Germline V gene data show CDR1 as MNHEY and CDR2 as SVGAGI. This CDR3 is CASTAEEGHTEAFF. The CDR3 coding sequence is TGTGCCAGCACAGCAGAGGAGGGCCACACTGAAGCTTTCTTT.

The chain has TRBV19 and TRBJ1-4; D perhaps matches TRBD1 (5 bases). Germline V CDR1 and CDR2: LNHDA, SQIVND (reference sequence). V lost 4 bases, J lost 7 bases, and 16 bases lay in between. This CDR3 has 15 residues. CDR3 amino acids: CASSTIGGKGEKLFF. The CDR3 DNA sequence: TGTGCCAGTAGTACCATCGGGGGGAAGGGTGAAAAACTGTTTTTT.

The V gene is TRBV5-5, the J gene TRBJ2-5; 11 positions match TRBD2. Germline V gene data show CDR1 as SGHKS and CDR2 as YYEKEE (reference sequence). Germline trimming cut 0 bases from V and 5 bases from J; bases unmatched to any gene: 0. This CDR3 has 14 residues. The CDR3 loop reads CASSLGLAGETQYF. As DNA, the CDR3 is TGTGCCAGCAGCTTGGGACTAGCGGGGGAGACCCAGTACTTC.

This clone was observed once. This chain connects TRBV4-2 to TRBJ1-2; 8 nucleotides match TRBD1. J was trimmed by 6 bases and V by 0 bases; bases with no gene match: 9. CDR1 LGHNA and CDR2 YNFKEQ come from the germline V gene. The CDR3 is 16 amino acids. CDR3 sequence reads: CASSQEPDRGPDGYTF. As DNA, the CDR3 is TGTGCCAGCAGCCAAGAACCTGACAGGGGCCCCGATGGCTACACCTTC.